This section outlines one TCR beta chain sequence together with its context. Only in-frame clones appear in the TCRdb table, and some are missing; sequencing was by immunoSEQ multiplex PCR. Here the sample spans 50,000 to 55,000 clones, around 90% being singletons. The sample originates from a study of T cell changes during pregnancy in multiple sclerosis. V trimming: 4 bases; J trimming: 0 bases; junction bases outside the gene matches: 6. There are 15 residues in the CDR3. Germline CDR1 is SQVTM and CDR2 is ANQGSEA. This clonotype was obtained from a female donor with multiple sclerosis, enrolled in a pregnancy study. Material: CD4+ T cells from peripheral blood mononuclear cells, obtained in the third trimester of pregnancy. This chain uses TRBV29-1 with TRBJ2-4, with 7 positions matching TRBD2. This CDR3 reads CSVGEGSLAKNIQYF. CDR3 in DNA: TGCAGCGTTGGGGAGGGGAGTCTAGCCAAAAACATTCAGTACTTC.